The present T cell receptor (beta chain) was sequenced within a study of T cells in Graves' hyperthyroidism and ophthalmopathy. Study context: Any treatment followed the collection of peripheral blood at initial diagnosis.

This CDR3 is built from 14 residues. V lost 2 bases, J lost 1 base, and 8 bases lay in between. The V gene's germline CDR1 is LNHDA and CDR2 SQIVND (reference sequence). RNA transcripts gave rise to amplified TCR beta CDR3 regions. HTBI primers were the set used in a first-round RT-PCR of the TCR CDR3. TCRdb re-derived calls from the multiplex PCR reads in MiXCR, one entry per CDR3 protein. The sample includes around 760,000 distinct CDR3 sequences, just over 35% of them seen just once. This clonotype was found a few times. Patients aged 18 to 65 had newly diagnosed hyperthyroidism of under 2 months' duration.

The chain combines TRBV19 with TRBJ1-2; D is undetermined. The receptor was derived from a woman aged 40 to 50 with Graves' hyperthyroidism. The sample comprised blood. The CDR3 coding sequence is TGTGCCAGTAGTATAATTGGGCTTAACTATGGCTACACCTTC. It is translated as CASSIIGLNYGYTF.